The TCR beta chain described here comes from a study of shared clonotypes between healthy human individuals (dated by TCRdb to the early 2020s). Study-wide context: A couple of women and a few men aged 18 to 49 years were included in the cohort. To increase sequencing depth and limit assay-specific biases, different laboratories used diverse techniques to prepare libraries and sequence TCR repertoires. Leukapheresis yielded between about 0.94 and 8.9 billion PBMCs per donor. To estimate repertoire size and how much clonotype sharing occurs between individuals, the study deeply sequenced the blood TCR repertoires of about five healthy adults. Summary of the overall study and its limitations: Because the study included a small number of donors, the genetic and exposure-history diversity represented was limited. Pairwise subsampling led to the expectation that sequencing depth would affect the degree of clonotype sharing among donors. Only blood was sampled, and tissue TCR repertoires likely differ from those in blood.

The donors were healthy, HIV-negative adults who had no recently reported acute infections or vaccinations. All donors were Caucasian adults living in Nashville, Tennessee, USA. For unsorted samples, tens of millions of PBMCs were counted, and genomic DNA was extracted using the QIAamp DNA Blood Mini kit. After blood collection by leukapheresis, PBMCs were isolated using Ficoll-Histopaque density gradient centrifugation and then cryopreserved in the vapor phase of liquid nitrogen. From the germline V gene, CDR1 is ENHRY and CDR2 is SYGVKD. There are 18 amino acids in the CDR3, from cysteine to phenylalanine inclusive. CDR3 DNA only is kept here, 54 bases in frame from base 1. Trimming costs V 0 bases and J 4 bases, and their ends lie 22 bases apart. With regard to this clone: The specificity of this receptor is unknown. Nothing much larger sits one base from this clone, and base qualities are not available.

Using the deep immunoSEQ assay, multiplex PCR amplified TCR CDR3 regions from genomic DNA. For each cell subset, the extracted genomic DNA was distributed evenly across all wells of several immunoSEQ 96-well plates, and each plate served as one replicate. For unsorted PBMC, approximately 0.3 ug genomic DNA, equal to 25,000 to 35,000 T cell genomes, was loaded into each replicate PCR. Ten immunoSEQ deep assay plates were used to sequence unsorted PBMC genomic DNA. Purified libraries were measured with a Qubit 3.0 fluorometer, size-checked on a Bioanalyzer 2100, and measured again with the KAPA Library Quantification kit. Each immunoSEQ 96-well plate was sequenced on its own single-read 150-cycle Illumina NextSeq 550 flow cell. As for the original processing: The immunoSEQ output contained only junctional sequences without quality scores, so filtering could not match that applied to full-length reads. Sequences were annotated with PyIR, a Python wrapper for IgBLAST v1.9, and V/J genes and CDR3 were assigned using IMGT germline references. Any read was removed if the V/J assignment was weak (E-value above 1e-6), the CDR3 was missing, or the read contained stop codons, out-of-frame junctions, or ambiguous translated residues. V3J clonotypes were defined as sequences sharing the same inferred V gene, J gene, and CDR3 amino acid sequence. Percentage overlap between repertoires was computed as shared unique clonotypes divided by the size of the smaller repertoire. Richness of each repertoire was evaluated using RTK rarefaction, the Chao1 estimator, and Recon v2.1 estimates of unobserved clonotypes. The clones in this table, taken by TCRdb from immuneACCESS, are in-frame only. Not every clone is retained; where verified, under half of the shortfall comes from an unresolved V gene, and the cause of the rest is unknown. V and J calls and clone size are as listed in that table; D and trimming were resolved from the DNA. For this sample the table gives 470,000 or so clones, of which approximately 82% were detected only once. Of the sample, approximately 12% falls within the top ten clones.

The V and J segments used are TRBV10-3 and TRBJ2-7, and TRBD1 may be the D gene, going by 5 matching bases. Sample: PBMCs. This TCR came from a middle-aged woman in good health. Some clones in this sample may be carry-over from other donors' samples. The bases are TGTGCCATCAGTGAGTCGAAGGCTTCAGGGCTTATACGTTACGAGCAGTACTTC. It is translated as CAISESKASGLIRYEQYF.